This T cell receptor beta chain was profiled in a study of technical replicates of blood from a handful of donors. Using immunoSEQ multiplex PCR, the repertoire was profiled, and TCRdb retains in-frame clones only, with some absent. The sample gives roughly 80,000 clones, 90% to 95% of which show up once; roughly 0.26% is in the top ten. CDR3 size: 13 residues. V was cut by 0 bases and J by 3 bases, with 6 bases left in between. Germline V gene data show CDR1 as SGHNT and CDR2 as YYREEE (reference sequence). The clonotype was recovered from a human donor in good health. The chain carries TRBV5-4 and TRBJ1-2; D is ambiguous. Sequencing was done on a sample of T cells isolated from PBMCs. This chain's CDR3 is CASSLGAYYGYTF. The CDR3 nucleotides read TGTGCCAGCAGCTTGGGGGCTTACTATGGCTACACCTTC.